The 23 T cell receptor beta chains below all came from one sample that was sequenced in a study of T cell responses to AZD1222 COVID-19 vaccine (dated by TCRdb to 2020 to 2023). Library prep was done by the immunoSEQ multiplex PCR assay. This immuneACCESS table, as held by TCRdb, lists in-frame sequences with V and J called but not all clones. Of the missing ones, under half trace to an unresolved V gene in checked studies; the others have no known cause. This sample is represented by about 120,000 clones; 70% to 90% of them were singletons. The ten largest account for roughly 3.6% of the sample. Read against the paper, the sample's time point label means: baseline before first vaccination. The source material was peripheral blood, sampled on day 0 of AZD1222 vaccination. Receptors were obtained from an adult in good health.

This chain links TRBV14 with TRBJ2-2; tentative D call: TRBD1 (5 bases). The CDR3 is 16 residues long. Per the germline V gene, CDR1 is SGHDN and CDR2 is FVKESK. With 5 bases removed from V and 7 bases from J, the gap between germline ends came to 20 bases. CDR3 in amino acids: CASSSGQESLGGELFF. CDR3 DNA sequence: TGTGCCAGCAGCTCAGGGCAGGAGTCATTGGGCGGGGAGCTGTTTTTT.

The count of this clone is one. DNA of the CDR3: TGTGCCACCAGCAGAGGGGGACCTGGAAACAATCAGCCCCAGCATTTT. Translation: CATSRGGPGNNQPQHF. The chain employs TRBV15 and TRBJ1-5; D may be TRBD1 (5 bases). V gave up 1 base and J gave up 3 bases, with 13 bases separating them. The length of the CDR3 is 16 residues. In germline, CDR1 is LNHNV, CDR2 YYDKDF (reference sequence).

This chain uses TRBV2 with TRBJ1-1; D might be TRBD1 (6 bases). Trimming took off 2 bases at V and 6 bases at J, with 16 bases between the two ends. The CDR3 runs to 15 residues. Germline CDR1 is SNHLY and CDR2 is FYNNEI. The CDR3 DNA follows: TGTGCCAGCAGTGAATGGGCCAGGGGAACGTCTGAAGCTTTCTTT. This encodes CASSEWARGTSEAFF.

This clone came up once. This chain's CDR3 is CASRDPLGGGYTF. The CDR3 DNA sequence: TGTGCCAGCAGGGACCCCTTGGGCGGTGGCTACACCTTC. The chain carries TRBV6-4 and TRBJ1-2; D is unclear. Germline V gene data show CDR1 as MRHNA and CDR2 as SNTAGT. The CDR3 is 13 residues long. Trimming left V 6 bases short and J 7 bases short, with 15 bases between.

The chain uses TRBV12-3 or TRBV12-4 and TRBJ1-3, with TRBD1 as a possible D gene (5 bases). The ends were cut back, 3 bases at V and 3 bases at J, with 6 bases in the middle. CDR3 length: 13 residues. The CDR3 sequence is CASSLGDGNTIYF. The DNA of the CDR3 is TGTGCCAGCAGTTTGGGGGATGGAAACACCATATATTTT.

V and J are TRBV19 and TRBJ1-5; D is possibly TRBD1 (5 bases). V lost 6 bases and J 2 bases, leaving 11 bases between the germline ends. Germline lookup yields CDR1 LNHDA and CDR2 SQIVND (reference sequence). The CDR3 loop spans 14 amino acids. The DNA for the CDR3 is TGTGCCAGTAGCGGGACCTCTGGCAATCAGCCCCAGCATTTT. Translating it yields CASSGTSGNQPQHF.

J is TRBJ1-1 and V is TRBV2; D remains unclear. Trimming removed 7 bases at V and 9 bases at J, with 15 bases between. Germline CDR1 reads SNHLY; CDR2 reads FYNNEI. CDR3 length: 12 residues. The CDR3 DNA sequence: TGTGCCAGCACTAGGGAAAAGGTTCAAGCTTTCTTT. The encoded protein is CASTREKVQAFF.

The chain has TRBV6-2 or TRBV6-3 and TRBJ1-6, with 7 bases fitting TRBD1. This CDR3 comprises 16 residues. Germline V CDR1 and CDR2: MNHEY, SVGEGT. The ends lost 0 bases at V and 12 bases at J; junction bases unmatched: 11. The CDR3 DNA sequence: TGTGCCAGCAGTTACTCGAATACTAGGGGGCTTAGACCCCTCCACTTT. Encoded protein: CASSYSNTRGLRPLHF.

CDR3 bases: TGTGCCAGCAGCGTGGGGGTTTTTACCTACAATGAGCAGTTCTTC. Translated: CASSVGVFTYNEQFF. V and J are TRBV9 and TRBJ2-1; D possibly uses TRBD1 or TRBD2 (5 bases each). The length of the CDR3 is 15 residues. The V gene lost 2 bases and the J gene lost 2 bases, with 11 bases spanning the gap. Germline V gives CDR1 SGDLS, CDR2 YYNGEE.

V and J are TRBV3-1 (or the pseudogene TRBV3-2) and TRBJ1-2, with D possibly matching TRBD1 (6 bases). The CDR3 is 16 amino acids. The germline CDR1 and CDR2 sequences are LGHDT and YNNKEL (reference sequence). Trimming took off 1 base at V and 8 bases at J, with 20 bases between the two ends. The chain's CDR3 is CASSQGGAGTSWGYTF. The CDR3 bases are TGTGCCAGCAGCCAAGGGGGGGCAGGGACCTCTTGGGGCTACACCTTC.

The chain employs TRBV7-8 and TRBJ2-1; D gene ambiguous. CDR1 is SGHVS and CDR2 is FQNEAQ in the germline V gene. This CDR3 comprises 15 residues. V was trimmed by 2 bases and J by 5 bases, leaving 13 bases between them. The DNA of the CDR3 is TGTGCCAGCAGCTTAACAGCCCTTGCGAACAATGAGCAGTTCTTC. This translates into CASSLTALANNEQFF. Drawing the rest from reference TRBV7-8 and TRBJ2-1, the complete variable domain is GAGVSQSPRYKVAKRGQDVALRCDPISGHVSLFWYQQALGQGPEFLTYFQNEAQLDKSGLPSDRFFAERPEGSVSTLKIQRTQQEDSAVYLCASSLTALANNEQFFGPGTRLTVL.

This clone was observed once. Additional DNA sequences in this sample encode the identical CDR3. The chain recombines TRBV19 with TRBJ1-2; D is unresolved. Trimming removed 3 bases from V and 0 bases from J, with 5 bases in between. Germline V gene sequence: CDR1 LNHDA, CDR2 SQIVND (reference sequence). The CDR3 consists of 13 residues. The CDR3 is CASSIGTNYGYTF. As DNA, the CDR3 is TGTGCCAGTAGTATCGGTACTAACTATGGCTACACCTTC.

V is TRBV6-5 and J is TRBJ2-7; a possible D gene is TRBD2 (5 bases). The V end was cut by 6 bases, the J end by 3 bases, with 12 bases between. CDR1 MNHEY and CDR2 SVGAGI come from the germline V gene. This CDR3 has 13 residues. In DNA, the CDR3 is TGTGCCAGCAGCCCCGGGAAGATCTACGAGCAGTACTTC. This codes for CASSPGKIYEQYF.

This sequence joins TRBV19 and TRBJ1-5; TRBD1 is a possible D gene (5 bases). V lost 3 bases to trimming and J lost 7 bases, with 10 bases between them. From germline, CDR1 is LNHDA and CDR2 SQIVND (reference sequence). The CDR3 contains 13 residues. The CDR3 is CASSIRGDQPQHF. The CDR3 nucleotides are TGTGCCAGTAGTATCAGAGGGGACCAGCCCCAGCATTTT.

The chain links TRBV19 to TRBJ2-7, with D possibly being TRBD2 (6 bases). V lost 6 bases to trimming and J lost 1 base, with 10 bases between them. The CDR3 length is 13 residues. In germline, CDR1 is LNHDA, CDR2 SQIVND (reference sequence). CDR3 protein: CASRGSGSYEQYF. Written as DNA, the CDR3 is TGTGCCAGTAGGGGTAGCGGATCCTACGAGCAGTACTTC.

The V and J genes are TRBV19 and TRBJ1-5, with a possible D match to TRBD1 (5 bases). The CDR3 sequence is 13 residues long. V dropped 3 bases and J dropped 3 bases, with 6 bases sitting between them. CDR1 LNHDA and CDR2 SQIVND come from the germline V gene (reference sequence). Here the CDR3 DNA reads TGTGCCAGTAGTATCAGGGTCAATCAGCCCCAGCATTTT. Protein sequence: CASSIRVNQPQHF.

The rearrangement uses TRBV27 and TRBJ2-1; D gene ambiguous. Germline CDR1 and CDR2: MNHEY and SMNVEV (reference sequence). Trimming took off 2 bases at V and 6 bases at J, with 11 bases between the two ends. The CDR3 contains 14 residues. This chain's CDR3 is CASSLMWAGNEQFF. Written as DNA, the CDR3 is TGTGCCAGCAGTTTAATGTGGGCAGGCAATGAGCAGTTCTTC.

CDR3 residues: CATRIEAGLHGYTF. The DNA for the CDR3 is TGTGCCACCAGAATCGAGGCGGGATTGCATGGCTACACCTTC. The chain has TRBV15 and TRBJ1-2; D gene ambiguous. The CDR3 has 14 amino acids. The ends were cut back, 6 bases at V and 6 bases at J, with 17 bases in the middle. Germline CDR1 LNHNV, CDR2 YYDKDF (reference sequence).

This clone was found once. The V call is TRBV9, the J call TRBJ2-2; TRBD2 aligns across 10 bases. V was pared by 2 bases and J by 1 base, with 5 bases of the junction left unmatched. This CDR3 is 17 amino acids long. Germline CDR1 SGDLS, CDR2 YYNGEE. The CDR3 is CASSVLAGALNTGELFF. In DNA, the CDR3 is TGTGCCAGCAGCGTGCTAGCGGGGGCCCTGAACACCGGGGAGCTGTTTTTT.

The gene calls are TRBV6-4 and TRBJ2-6, with 8 bases identical to TRBD1. The CDR3 consists of 17 residues. Germline CDR1 reads MRHNA; CDR2 reads SNTAGT. V was clipped by 6 bases and J by 6 bases; unmatched bases: 13. The CDR3 here is CASSQDRDPLKANVLTF. The CDR3 coding sequence is TGTGCCAGCAGCCAGGACAGGGACCCTCTGAAGGCCAACGTCCTGACTTTC.

The rearrangement links TRBV19 to TRBJ1-1, with D unclear. Germline loops: CDR1 LNHDA, CDR2 SQIVND (reference sequence). CDR3 length equals 13 residues. Deletions cut 10 bases from V and 1 base from J, with 13 bases between. The chain's CDR3 is CATSRRENTEAFF. The CDR3 DNA follows: TGTGCCACCTCTCGGAGGGAGAACACTGAAGCTTTCTTT.

The CDR3 sequence: CASSLAGGYGYTF. The CDR3 DNA reads as TGTGCCAGCAGCCTAGCAGGGGGTTATGGCTACACCTTC. The genes are TRBV5-4 and TRBJ1-2; 7 bases are shared with TRBD1. The CDR3 loop spans 13 amino acids. V gave up 4 bases and J gave up 5 bases; unmatched junction bases: 5. Germline V gives CDR1 SGHNT, CDR2 YYREEE (reference sequence).

The chain carries TRBV7-9 and TRBJ2-3, with 7 bases matching TRBD2. Germline V gene data show CDR1 as SEHNR and CDR2 as FQNEAQ (reference sequence). The CDR3 length is 13 residues. J gave up 6 bases and V 2 bases, and 2 bases lay outside the gene matches. CDR3 amino acids: CASSLPGGDTQYF. The CDR3 bases are TGTGCCAGCAGCTTACCGGGAGGCGATACGCAGTATTTT.